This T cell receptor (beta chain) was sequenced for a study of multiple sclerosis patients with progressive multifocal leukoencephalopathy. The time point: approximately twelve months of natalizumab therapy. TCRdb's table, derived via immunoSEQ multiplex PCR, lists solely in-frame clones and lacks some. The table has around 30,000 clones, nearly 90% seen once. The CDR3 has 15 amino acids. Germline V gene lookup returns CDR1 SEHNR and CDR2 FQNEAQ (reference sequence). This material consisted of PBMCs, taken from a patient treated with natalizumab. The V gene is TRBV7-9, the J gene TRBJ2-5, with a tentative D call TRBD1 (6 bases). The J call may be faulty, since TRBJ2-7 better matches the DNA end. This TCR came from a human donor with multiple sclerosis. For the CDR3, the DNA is TGTGCCAGCAGCCCTTGGGCAGGGGATACCTACGAGCAGTACTTC. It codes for CASSPWAGDTYEQYF.